Below, 9 T cell receptor beta chains from the same sample are listed, as sequenced in a study of graft-versus-host responses after intestinal transplantation. Produced via immunoSEQ multiplex PCR; TCRdb's table is partial and in-frame only. The sample consists of under 20,000 clones, 85% to 95% of them appearing once. The sample was PBMCs, taken 23 days after intestinal transplant. The receptor set was obtained from a human patient who received an intestinal transplant, so some T cells may come from the graft donor.

This clone was seen just once. The V gene is TRBV9, the J gene TRBJ2-3; 11 nucleotides match TRBD2. J lost 1 base, V lost 2 bases, and 3 bases had no gene match. Germline V gene data show CDR1 as SGDLS and CDR2 as YYNGEE. The CDR3 runs 16 residues. DNA for the CDR3: TGTGCCAGCAGCGTGGAGGGACTAGCGGGCACAGATACGCAGTATTTT. Protein sequence: CASSVEGLAGTDTQYF.

This chain joins TRBV30 and TRBJ2-7; D is uncertain. The CDR3 consists of 14 residues. Germline V gives CDR1 GTSNPN, CDR2 SVGIG (reference sequence). Trimming took 2 bases from V and 0 from J, leaving 11 bases between them. Here the CDR3 DNA reads TGTGCCTGGAGTCCCCGCCGTAGCTCCTACGAGCAGTACTTC. It yields the protein CAWSPRRSSYEQYF.

This chain joins TRBV6-5 and TRBJ2-5; 11 nucleotides match TRBD1. The CDR3 totals 16 residues. The germline V gene encodes CDR1 MNHEY and CDR2 SVGAGI. V trimming: 4 bases; J trimming: 5 bases; junction bases outside the gene matches: 9. This CDR3 reads CASSSGQGATGETQYF. The DNA of the CDR3 is TGTGCCAGCAGTTCCGGACAGGGGGCAACCGGGGAGACCCAGTACTTC.

The rearrangement uses TRBV27 and TRBJ2-3; D gene ambiguous. Trimming removed 3 bases at V and 0 bases at J, with 4 bases between. The CDR3 has 13 residues. In germline, CDR1 is MNHEY, CDR2 SMNVEV (reference sequence). The CDR3 nucleotides read TGTGCCAGCAGTTTGGTCAGCACAGATACGCAGTATTTT. As protein: CASSLVSTDTQYF.

This clone was observed a single time. This chain connects TRBV2 to TRBJ1-5; TRBD1 is a possible D gene (5 bases). V shed 6 bases and J shed 4 bases, with 19 bases lying between them. Germline values: CDR1 SNHLY, CDR2 FYNNEI. The CDR3 loop spans 16 amino acids. DNA of the CDR3: TGTGCCAGCAGCGAAATGGTTGGGGGGGGGAATCAGCCCCAGCATTTT. As protein: CASSEMVGGGNQPQHF.

J is TRBJ2-5 and V is TRBV7-9; the match to TRBD1 covers 7 bases. TRBJ2-7 matches the DNA end more closely, so the J call is doubtful. Per the germline V gene, CDR1 is SEHNR and CDR2 is FQNEAQ (reference sequence). The CDR3 sequence is 14 residues long. The CDR3 DNA reads TGTGCCAGCAGCCTGCCGGGACAGACCTACGAGCAGTACTTC. Translation gives CASSLPGQTYEQYF.

This chain uses TRBV7-9 with TRBJ2-2, with unresolved D. Germline V CDR1 and CDR2: SEHNR, FQNEAQ (reference sequence). The CDR3 consists of 13 residues. With 3 bases removed from V and 5 bases from J, the gap between germline ends came to 7 bases. The CDR3 is CASSFEVTGELFF. CDR3 DNA: TGTGCCAGCAGCTTTGAAGTAACCGGGGAGCTGTTTTTT. Full variable domain (remainder filled in from reference TRBV7-9 and TRBJ2-2): DTGVSQNPRHKITKRGQNVTFRCDPISEHNRLYWYRQTLGQGPEFLTYFQNEAQLEKSRLLSDRFSAERPKGSFSTLEIQRTEQGDSAMYLCASSFEVTGELFFGEGSRLTVL.

This chain links TRBV9 with TRBJ1-2; 10 nucleotides align to TRBD1. The CDR3 extends over 15 amino acids. Germline V gene sequence: CDR1 SGDLS, CDR2 YYNGEE. V was clipped by 4 bases and J by 5 bases; unmatched bases: 8. The CDR3 loop reads CASSLDAGQGYGYTF. CDR3 DNA sequence: TGTGCCAGCAGCCTCGACGCGGGACAGGGGTATGGCTACACCTTC. The full variable domain, its missing parts supplied by reference TRBV9 and TRBJ1-2, is DSGVTQTPKHLITATGQRVTLRCSPRSGDLSVYWYQQSLDQGLQFLIQYYNGEERAKGNILERFSAQQFPDLHSELNLSSLELGDSALYFCASSLDAGQGYGYTFGSGTRLTVV.

The chain couples TRBV2 to TRBJ2-3; D unresolved. The V end was cut by 6 bases, the J end by 5 bases, with 3 bases between. This CDR3 spans 10 amino acids. CDR1 SNHLY and CDR2 FYNNEI come from the germline V gene. In DNA, the CDR3 is TGTGCCAGCAGCGGAGATACGCAGTATTTT. Residues: CASSGDTQYF.